In its sample, the clone carrying this T cell receptor beta chain was seen many times. As yet, its antigen is unknown. This record belongs to a study of early T cells in non-severe SARS-CoV-2 infection. Study-level information: Sequencing used unsorted whole-blood bulk RNA, so chains lack pairing. Whole-study results and caveats: In VDJdb matching, anti-spike CD8 responses were favored while private and CD4 specificities went missing.

Germline-derived CDR1 and CDR2 are WSHSY and SAAADI. The trim removed 4 bases at V and 3 bases at J, leaving 7 bases unmatched. The CDR3 extends over 15 amino acids. The library protocol tagged individual cDNA molecules with unique molecular identifiers. MiXCR, applied by TCRdb to the 5' RACE reads, yields one record per CDR3 protein. The repertoire holds 30,000 to 35,000 distinct CDR3 sequences, with around 4.3% as singletons. This TCR was sampled from an adult who was a healthcare worker with PCR-confirmed SARS-CoV-2 infection or an uninfected control (not recorded which). What was sequenced was whole blood. The chain is built from TRBV10-2 and TRBJ2-7; 9 nucleotides agree with TRBD2. CDR3 DNA sequence: TGCGCCAGCAGTGCACTTGGGCGGGGGGGCTACGAGCAGTACTTC. Protein product: CASSALGRGGYEQYF.